This T cell receptor (beta chain) comes out of a study of blood T cell repertoires in COVID-19. As for the study in general: The cDNA or gDNA used as material had been derived from T cells, B-cell-depleted T cells, or PBMCs.

This clone was observed a single time. Individuals aged 18 to 89 years were recruited from fewer than 30 US areas. Cohorts were determined from participant-reported clinical history. The method was immunoSEQ multiplex PCR; TCRdb's version includes in-frame clones alone and lacks a portion of them. The sample lists about 46,000 clones, about 88% occurring once. Germline CDR1 KGHSH, CDR2 LQKENI. The CDR3 runs to 15 residues. Germline trimming cut 3 bases from V and 4 bases from J; bases unmatched to any gene: 6. The rearrangement joins TRBV18 to TRBJ2-1, with 7 bases that match TRBD1. This TCR came from a woman aged 45-65 years who had recovered from COVID-19. The sequencing sample was made of PBMCs or T cells enriched from blood (not recorded which). The CDR3 sequence is CASSPRTGEYNEQFF. CDR3 in DNA: TGTGCCAGCTCACCCCGAACAGGGGAGTACAATGAGCAGTTCTTC.